This T cell receptor beta chain was retrieved from a study of cytomegalovirus exposure and HLA in healthy donors. Study as a whole: Falling in the Caucasian-associated ancestry cluster were about four fifths of around 370 genotyped donors. General observations from the study: Later analysis reportedly placed an Asian-associated ancestry cluster below the roughly 680-donor mean in N-insertions.

Both 60 Vbeta primers and 13 Jbeta primers went into the PCR. Original analysis: Some 11 million of the 60 million to 80 million unique TCR beta chains counted in a later analysis were shared. Sequenced by immunoSEQ multiplex PCR; TCRdb stores in-frame clones only, minus some. V and J calls and clone size are as listed in that table; D and trimming were resolved from the DNA. The profile shows 130,000 or so clones, around 8.5% of them singletons. Healthy bone marrow donors made up the donor group. This clone was counted between two and nine times. Its specificity is not known. Trimming took 0 bases from V and 6 from J, leaving 17 bases between them. There are 16 residues in the CDR3. Germline CDR1 and CDR2: MGHRA and YSYEKL.

This chain joins TRBV4-1 and TRBJ1-2; TRBD1 is a possible D gene (5 bases). Sequenced: PBMCs. This TCR was sampled from a man aged 40-55 years in good health and CMV-seronegative. The CDR3: CASSQDPPTGYNGYTF. Written as DNA, the CDR3 is TGCGCCAGCAGCCAAGATCCCCCTACAGGATATAATGGCTACACCTTC.